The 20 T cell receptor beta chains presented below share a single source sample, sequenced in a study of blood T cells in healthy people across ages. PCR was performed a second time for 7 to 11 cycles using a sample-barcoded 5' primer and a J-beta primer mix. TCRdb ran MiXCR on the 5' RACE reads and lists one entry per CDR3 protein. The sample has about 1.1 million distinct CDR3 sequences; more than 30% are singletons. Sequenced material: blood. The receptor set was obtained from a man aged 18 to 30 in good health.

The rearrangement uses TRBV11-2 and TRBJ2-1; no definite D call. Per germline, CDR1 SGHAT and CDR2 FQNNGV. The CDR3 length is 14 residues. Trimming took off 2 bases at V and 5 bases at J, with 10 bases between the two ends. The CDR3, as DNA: TGTGCCAGCAGCTTAATCGTCAGTAACAATGAGCAGTTCTTC. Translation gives CASSLIVSNNEQFF.

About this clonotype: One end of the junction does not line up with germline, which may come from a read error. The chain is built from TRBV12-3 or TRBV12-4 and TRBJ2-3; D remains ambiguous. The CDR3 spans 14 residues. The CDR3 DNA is TGTGCCAGCAGCCCCGTTGGTAGCATAGATACGCAGTATTTT. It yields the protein CASSPVGSIDTQYF.

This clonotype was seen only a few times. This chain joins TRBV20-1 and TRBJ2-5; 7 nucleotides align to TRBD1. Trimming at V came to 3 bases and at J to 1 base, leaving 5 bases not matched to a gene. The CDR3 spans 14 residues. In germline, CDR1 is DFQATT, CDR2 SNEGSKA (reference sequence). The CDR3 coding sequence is TGCAGTGCTAGTGGGGGACAGACCCAAGAGACCCAGTACTTC. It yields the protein CSASGGQTQETQYF.

In nucleotides, the CDR3 is TGTGCCAGCAGCTTAAGCGGCGACAGTCTTAACACTGAAGCTTTCTTT. Amino acid sequence: CASSLSGDSLNTEAFF. The chain employs TRBV7-2 and TRBJ1-1; a possible D gene is TRBD1 (5 bases). CDR3 length equals 16 residues. The V end lost 2 bases, the J end lost 2 bases, and 15 bases lay between the germline ends. CDR1 is SGHTA and CDR2 is FQGNSA in the germline V gene. The whole variable domain, remainder taken from reference TRBV7-2 and TRBJ1-1, is GAGVSQSPSNKVTEKGKDVELRCDPISGHTALYWYRQSLGQGLEFLIYFQGNSAPDKSGLPSDRFSAERTGGSVSTLTIQRTQQEDSAVYLCASSLSGDSLNTEAFFGQGTRLTVV.

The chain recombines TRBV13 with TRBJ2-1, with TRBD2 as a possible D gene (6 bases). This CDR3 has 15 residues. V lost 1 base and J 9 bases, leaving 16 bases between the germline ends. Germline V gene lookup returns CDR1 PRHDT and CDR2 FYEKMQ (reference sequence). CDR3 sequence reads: CASSLAVGGTVEQFF. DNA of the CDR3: TGTGCCAGCAGCTTAGCGGTCGGGGGAACGGTTGAGCAGTTCTTC.

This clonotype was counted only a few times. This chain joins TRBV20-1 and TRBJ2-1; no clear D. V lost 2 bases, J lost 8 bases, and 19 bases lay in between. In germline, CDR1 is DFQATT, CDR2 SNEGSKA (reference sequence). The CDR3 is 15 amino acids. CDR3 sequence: CSARSRQPIHDEQFF. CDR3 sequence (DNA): TGCAGTGCTAGATCACGACAACCCATACACGATGAGCAGTTCTTC.

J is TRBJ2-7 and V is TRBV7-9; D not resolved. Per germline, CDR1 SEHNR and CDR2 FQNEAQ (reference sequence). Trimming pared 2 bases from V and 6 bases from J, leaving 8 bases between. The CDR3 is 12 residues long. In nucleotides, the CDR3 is TGTGCCAGCAGCTTACTGGCAGTCGAGCAGTACTTC. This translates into CASSLLAVEQYF.

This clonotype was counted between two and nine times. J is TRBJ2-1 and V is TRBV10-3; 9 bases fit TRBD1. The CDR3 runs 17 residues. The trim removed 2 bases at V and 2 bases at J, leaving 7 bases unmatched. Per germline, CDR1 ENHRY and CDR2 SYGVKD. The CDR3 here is CAISETPGTGTYNEQFF. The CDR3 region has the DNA TGTGCCATCAGTGAGACACCCGGGACAGGGACCTACAATGAGCAGTTCTTC.

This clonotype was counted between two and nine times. The DNA for the CDR3 is TGTGCCAGCAGCCAGCCCAGAGAAGGCACTGAAGCTTTCTTT. Protein product: CASSQPREGTEAFF. The chain is built from TRBV7-8 and TRBJ1-1; D is ambiguous. V dropped 5 bases and J dropped 4 bases, with 14 bases sitting between them. CDR3 length: 14 residues. Germline CDR1 is SGHVS and CDR2 is FQNEAQ. The entire variable domain, with the rest obtained from reference TRBV7-8 and TRBJ1-1, is as follows: GAGVSQSPRYKVAKRGQDVALRCDPISGHVSLFWYQQALGQGPEFLTYFQNEAQLDKSGLPSDRFFAERPEGSVSTLKIQRTQQEDSAVYLCASSQPREGTEAFFGQGTRLTVV.

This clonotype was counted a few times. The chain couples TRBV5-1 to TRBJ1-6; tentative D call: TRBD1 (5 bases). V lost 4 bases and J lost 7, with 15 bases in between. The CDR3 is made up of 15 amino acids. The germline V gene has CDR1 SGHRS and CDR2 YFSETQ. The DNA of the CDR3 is TGCGCCAGCAGCCCAGGCGGGGCAAGCAATTCACCCCTCCACTTT. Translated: CASSPGGASNSPLHF. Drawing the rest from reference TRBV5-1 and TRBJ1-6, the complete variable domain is KAGVTQTPRYLIKTRGQQVTLSCSPISGHRSVSWYQQTPGQGLQFLFEYFSETQRNKGNFPGRFSGRQFSNSRSEMNVSTLELGDSALYLCASSPGGASNSPLHFGNGTRLTVT.

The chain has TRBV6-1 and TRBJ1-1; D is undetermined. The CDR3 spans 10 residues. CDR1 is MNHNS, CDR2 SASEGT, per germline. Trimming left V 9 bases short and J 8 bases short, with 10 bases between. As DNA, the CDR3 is TGTGCCAGTAGGGAGGAGGAAGCTTTCTTT. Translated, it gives CASREEEAFF.

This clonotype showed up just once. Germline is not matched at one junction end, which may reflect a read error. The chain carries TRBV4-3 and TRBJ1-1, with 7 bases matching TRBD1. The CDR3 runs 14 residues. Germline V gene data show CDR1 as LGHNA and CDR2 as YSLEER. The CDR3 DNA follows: TGCGCCAGCAGCCAATTTCCGAACTTAGGACAGGCTATCTTT. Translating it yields CASSQFPNLGQAIF.

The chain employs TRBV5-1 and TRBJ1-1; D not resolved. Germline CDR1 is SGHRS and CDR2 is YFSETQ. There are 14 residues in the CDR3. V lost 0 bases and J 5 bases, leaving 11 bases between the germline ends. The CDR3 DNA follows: TGCGCCAGCAGCTTGGCTTGGTCGGAAACTGAAGCTTTCTTT. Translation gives CASSLAWSETEAFF. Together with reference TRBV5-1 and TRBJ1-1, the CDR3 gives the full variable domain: KAGVTQTPRYLIKTRGQQVTLSCSPISGHRSVSWYQQTPGQGLQFLFEYFSETQRNKGNFPGRFSGRQFSNSRSEMNVSTLELGDSALYLCASSLAWSETEAFFGQGTRLTVV.

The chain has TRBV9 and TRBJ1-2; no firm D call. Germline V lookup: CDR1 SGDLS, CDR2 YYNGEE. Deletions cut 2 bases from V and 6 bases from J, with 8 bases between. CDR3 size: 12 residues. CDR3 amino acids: CASSVGIHGYTF. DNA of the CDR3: TGTGCCAGCAGCGTGGGGATCCATGGCTACACCTTC.

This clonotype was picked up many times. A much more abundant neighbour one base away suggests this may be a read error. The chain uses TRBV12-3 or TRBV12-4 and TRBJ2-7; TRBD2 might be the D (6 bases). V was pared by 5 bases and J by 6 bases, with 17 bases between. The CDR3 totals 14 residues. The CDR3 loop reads CASSAGSTSPEQYF. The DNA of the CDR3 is TGTGCCAGCAGTGCCGGGAGCACGTCCCCCGAGCAGTACTTC.

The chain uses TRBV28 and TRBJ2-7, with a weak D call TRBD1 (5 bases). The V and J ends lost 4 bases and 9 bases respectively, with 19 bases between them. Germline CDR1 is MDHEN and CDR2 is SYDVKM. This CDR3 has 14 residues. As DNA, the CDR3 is TGTGCCAGCAGTTCACATGACAGCTACAATGGGCAGTACTTC. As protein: CASSSHDSYNGQYF.

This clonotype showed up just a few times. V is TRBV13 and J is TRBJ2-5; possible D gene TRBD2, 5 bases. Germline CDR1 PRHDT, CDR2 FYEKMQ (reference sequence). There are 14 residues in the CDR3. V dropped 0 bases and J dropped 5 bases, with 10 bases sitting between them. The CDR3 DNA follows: TGTGCCAGCAGCTTAGGTCGGGGAACGGAGACCCAGTACTTC. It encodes CASSLGRGTETQYF.

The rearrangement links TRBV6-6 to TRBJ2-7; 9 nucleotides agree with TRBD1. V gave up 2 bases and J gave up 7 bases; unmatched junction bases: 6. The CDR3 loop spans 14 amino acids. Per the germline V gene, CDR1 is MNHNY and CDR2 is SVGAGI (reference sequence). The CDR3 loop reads CASSYAGTGNEQYF. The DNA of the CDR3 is TGTGCCAGCAGTTACGCGGGGACAGGGAATGAGCAGTACTTC.

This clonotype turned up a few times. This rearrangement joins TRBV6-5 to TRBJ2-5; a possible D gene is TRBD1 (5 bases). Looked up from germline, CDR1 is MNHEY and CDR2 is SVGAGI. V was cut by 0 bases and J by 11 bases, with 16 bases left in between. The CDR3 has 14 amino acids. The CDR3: CASSYSRQLSQQYF. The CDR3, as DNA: TGTGCCAGCAGTTACTCCAGACAGCTCTCTCAACAGTACTTC.

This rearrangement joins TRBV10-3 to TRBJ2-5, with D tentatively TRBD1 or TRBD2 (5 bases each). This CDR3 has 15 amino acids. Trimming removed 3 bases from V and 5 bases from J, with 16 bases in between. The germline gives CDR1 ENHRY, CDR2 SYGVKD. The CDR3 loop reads CAISDAQGRGETQYF. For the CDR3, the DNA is TGTGCCATCAGTGACGCGCAGGGAAGAGGGGAGACCCAGTACTTC.